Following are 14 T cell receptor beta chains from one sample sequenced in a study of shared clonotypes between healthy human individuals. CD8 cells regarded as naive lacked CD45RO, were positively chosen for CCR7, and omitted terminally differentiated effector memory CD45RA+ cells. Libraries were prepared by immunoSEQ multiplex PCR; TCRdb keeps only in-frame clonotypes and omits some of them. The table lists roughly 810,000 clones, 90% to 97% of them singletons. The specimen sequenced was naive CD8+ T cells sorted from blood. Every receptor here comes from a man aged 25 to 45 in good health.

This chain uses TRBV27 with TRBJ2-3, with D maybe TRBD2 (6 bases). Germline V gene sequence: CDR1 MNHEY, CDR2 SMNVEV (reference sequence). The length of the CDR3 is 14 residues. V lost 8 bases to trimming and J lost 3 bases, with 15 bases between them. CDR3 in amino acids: CASGFLGGTDTQYF. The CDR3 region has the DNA TGTGCCAGCGGATTCCTCGGGGGAACAGATACGCAGTATTTT.

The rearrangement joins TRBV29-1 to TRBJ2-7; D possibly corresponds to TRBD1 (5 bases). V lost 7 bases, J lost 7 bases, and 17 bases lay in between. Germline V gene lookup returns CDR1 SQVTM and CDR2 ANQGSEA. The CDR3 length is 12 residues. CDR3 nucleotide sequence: TGCAGCGCTTTAGACAGAGGAAGAGAGCAGTACTTC. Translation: CSALDRGREQYF.

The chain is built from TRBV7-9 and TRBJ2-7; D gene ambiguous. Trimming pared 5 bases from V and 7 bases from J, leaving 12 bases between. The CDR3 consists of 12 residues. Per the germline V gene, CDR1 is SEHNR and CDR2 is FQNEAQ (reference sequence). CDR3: CASSAALPEQYF. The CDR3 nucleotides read TGTGCCAGCAGCGCAGCTCTACCGGAGCAGTACTTC.

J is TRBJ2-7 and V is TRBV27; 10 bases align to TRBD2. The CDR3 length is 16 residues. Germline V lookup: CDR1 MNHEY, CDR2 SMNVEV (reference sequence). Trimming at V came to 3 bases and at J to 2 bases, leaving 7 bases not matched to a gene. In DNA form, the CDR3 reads TGTGCCAGCAGTTTCTCCCTAGGACTAGCGGCCTACGAGCAGTACTTC. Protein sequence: CASSFSLGLAAYEQYF.

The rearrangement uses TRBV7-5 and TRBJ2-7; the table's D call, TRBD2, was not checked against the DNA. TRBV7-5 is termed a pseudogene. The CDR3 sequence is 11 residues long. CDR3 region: CARTPGDEQYF. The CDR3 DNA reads TGTGCCAGAACCCCCGGGGACGAGCAGTACTTC.

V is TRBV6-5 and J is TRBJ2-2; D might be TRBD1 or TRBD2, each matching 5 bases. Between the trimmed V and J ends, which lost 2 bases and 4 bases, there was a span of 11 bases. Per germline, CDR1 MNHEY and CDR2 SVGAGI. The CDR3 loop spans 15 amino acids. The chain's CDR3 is CASSYGDAGTGELFF. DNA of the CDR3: TGTGCCAGCAGTTACGGGGACGCGGGCACCGGGGAGCTGTTTTTT.

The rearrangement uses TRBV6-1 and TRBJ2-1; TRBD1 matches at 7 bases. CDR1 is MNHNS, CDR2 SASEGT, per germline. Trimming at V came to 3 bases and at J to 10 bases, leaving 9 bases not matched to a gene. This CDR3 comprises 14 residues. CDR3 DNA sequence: TGTGCCAGCAGTGATATGGACAGGACCCTGGAGCAGTTCTTC. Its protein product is CASSDMDRTLEQFF.

Here the CDR3 DNA reads TGTGCCACCGCGGACCGACGGGAGAACACTGAAGCTTTCTTT. This translates into CATADRRENTEAFF. This rearrangement joins TRBV10-3 to TRBJ1-1, with D unclear. The CDR3 is 14 amino acids. Trimming shortened V by 10 bases and J by 1 base, and 16 bases separated the two germline ends. Germline loops: CDR1 ENHRY, CDR2 SYGVKD.

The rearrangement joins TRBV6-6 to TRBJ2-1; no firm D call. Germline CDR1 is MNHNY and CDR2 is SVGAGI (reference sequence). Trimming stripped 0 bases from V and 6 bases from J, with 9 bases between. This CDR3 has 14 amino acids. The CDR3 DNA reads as TGTGCCAGCAGTTACTCGAGCACTCCCAATGAGCAGTTCTTC. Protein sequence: CASSYSSTPNEQFF.

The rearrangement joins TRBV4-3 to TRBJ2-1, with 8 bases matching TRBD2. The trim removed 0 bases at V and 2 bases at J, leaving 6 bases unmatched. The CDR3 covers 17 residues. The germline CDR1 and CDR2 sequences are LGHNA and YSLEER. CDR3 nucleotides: TGCGCCAGCAGCCAAGATTGGAGCGGGAGCCCCTACAATGAGCAGTTCTTC. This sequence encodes CASSQDWSGSPYNEQFF.

This CDR3 reads CASSSRPEGSYNEQFF. DNA of the CDR3: TGTGCCAGCAGCTCCCGCCCCGAGGGCTCCTACAATGAGCAGTTCTTC. The chain couples TRBV5-6 to TRBJ2-1; D is possibly TRBD2 (5 bases). The length of the CDR3 is 16 residues. With 3 bases removed from V and 0 bases from J, the gap between germline ends came to 13 bases. Germline CDR1 and CDR2: SGHDT and YYEEEE.

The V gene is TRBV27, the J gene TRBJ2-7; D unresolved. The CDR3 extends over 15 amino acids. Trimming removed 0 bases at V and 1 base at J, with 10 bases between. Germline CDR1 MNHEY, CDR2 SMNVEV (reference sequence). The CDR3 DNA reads TGTGCCAGCAGTTTATCGGTTGAAGGTTCCTACGAGCAGTACTTC. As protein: CASSLSVEGSYEQYF.

The CDR3 spells CASSADRGGNYYGYTF. In nucleotides, the CDR3 is TGTGCCAGCAGCGCTGACAGGGGGGGTAATTACTATGGCTACACCTTC. The chain couples TRBV6-6 to TRBJ1-2, with TRBD1 matching 9 bases. There are 16 residues in the CDR3. CDR1 and CDR2 from the germline V gene are MNHNY and SVGAGI (reference sequence). Trimming at V came to 6 bases and at J to 3 bases, leaving 11 bases not matched to a gene.

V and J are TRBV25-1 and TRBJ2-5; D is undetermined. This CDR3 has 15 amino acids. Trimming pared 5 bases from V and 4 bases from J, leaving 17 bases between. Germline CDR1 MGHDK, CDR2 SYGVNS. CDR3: CASSRYVGSTETQYF. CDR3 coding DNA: TGTGCCAGCAGTCGATATGTAGGAAGTACAGAGACCCAGTACTTC.